The 10 T cell receptor beta chains listed next were all sequenced from one sample in a study of blood T cell repertoires in COVID-19. Sequencing was performed with immunoSEQ multiplex PCR; in TCRdb, only in-frame clones are kept and a portion is missing. The table lists over 150,000 clones, around four fifths of them singletons. Sequences were obtained from peripheral blood. The receptors originated from a woman over 75 with acute or convalescent COVID-19.

The chain combines TRBV15 with TRBJ1-1; a possible D gene is TRBD1 (5 bases). CDR3 length equals 17 residues. Trimming took 0 bases from V and 4 from J, leaving 18 bases between them. Germline assignment: CDR1 LNHNV and CDR2 YYDKDF (reference sequence). CDR3 DNA: TGTGCCACCAGCAGAGATCTGACAGCAGTAGTTGGCACTGAAGCTTTCTTT. Protein: CATSRDLTAVVGTEAFF.

This rearrangement joins TRBV15 to TRBJ2-7, with a possible D match to TRBD2 (7 bases). CDR1 is LNHNV, CDR2 YYDKDF, per germline (reference sequence). This CDR3 is 14 amino acids long. The V and J ends lost 4 bases and 4 bases respectively, with 14 bases between them. CDR3 DNA sequence: TGTGCCACCAGCATAGGGGGGGACCTGTACGAGCAGTACTTC. It is translated as CATSIGGDLYEQYF. Variable domain in full (rest from reference TRBV15 and TRBJ2-7): DAMVIQNPRYQVTQFGKPVTLSCSQTLNHNVMYWYQQKSSQAPKLLFHYYDKDFNNEADTPDNFQSRRPNTSFCFLDIRSPGLGDTAMYLCATSIGGDLYEQYFGPGTRLTVT.

This chain joins TRBV10-1 and TRBJ1-5; a possible D gene is TRBD1 (6 bases). The germline gives CDR1 WNHNN, CDR2 SYGVQD (reference sequence). V dropped 2 bases and J dropped 1 base, with 12 bases sitting between them. CDR3 length equals 16 residues. The CDR3: CASSEPDRRSNQPQHF. The CDR3 DNA reads TGCGCCAGCAGTGAGCCCGACAGGCGAAGCAATCAGCCCCAGCATTTT.

The CDR3 loop is CASSFDRGRYEQYF. The CDR3 DNA reads as TGTGCCAGCAGCTTTGACAGGGGGCGGTACGAGCAGTACTTC. The V call is TRBV13, the J call TRBJ2-7, with 10 bases lining up with TRBD1. With V trimmed by 3 bases and J by 4 bases, 3 bases remained unmatched. The CDR3 loop spans 14 amino acids. Germline CDR1 PRHDT, CDR2 FYEKMQ (reference sequence).

Comment on this clone: The sample carries other DNA sequences with the same CDR3. The chain carries TRBV30 and TRBJ1-2; 7 bases are shared with TRBD1. This CDR3 is built from 13 residues. Germline-derived CDR1 and CDR2 are GTSNPN and SVGIG (reference sequence). J gave up 4 bases and V 5 bases, and 7 bases lay outside the gene matches. The CDR3 DNA reads TGTGCCTGGCATCGGGACAGACCCTATGGCTACACCTTC. Residues: CAWHRDRPYGYTF.

The chain combines TRBV7-9 with TRBJ2-1, with TRBD1 as a possible D gene (5 bases). The CDR3 is 14 amino acids. The V and J ends lost 8 bases and 4 bases respectively, with 15 bases between them. The germline CDR1 and CDR2 sequences are SEHNR and FQNEAQ (reference sequence). As DNA, the CDR3 is TGTGCCAGCTCCTGGGGCCTTGGATACAATGAGCAGTTCTTC. Residues: CASSWGLGYNEQFF.

The V gene is TRBV29-1, the J gene TRBJ1-1; 8 positions agree with TRBD1. CDR1 and CDR2 (germline): SQVTM, ANQGSEA. The junction had 4 bases not matched to a gene; V was cut back by 2 bases and J by 5 bases. The CDR3 is made up of 13 amino acids. CDR3 bases: TGCAGCGTTGAAAGACAGGGGAAAACTGAAGCTTTCTTT. Its protein is CSVERQGKTEAFF.

J is TRBJ2-2 and V is TRBV7-2; 12 nucleotides match TRBD2. J was trimmed by 7 bases and V by 7 bases; bases with no gene match: 7. CDR3 length: 15 amino acids. Germline V gene lookup returns CDR1 SGHTA and CDR2 FQGNSA. CDR3 amino acids: CASTLAGGRSGELFF. The CDR3 region has the DNA TGTGCCAGCACCCTAGCGGGGGGGCGAAGCGGGGAGCTGTTTTTT.

The V and J genes are TRBV20-1 and TRBJ2-2; a weak D match, TRBD1 (5 bases). Between the trimmed V and J ends, which lost 3 bases and 4 bases, there was a span of 9 bases. This CDR3 region has 13 residues. In germline, CDR1 is DFQATT, CDR2 SNEGSKA (reference sequence). The CDR3 here is CSASLGLTGELFF. In nucleotides, the CDR3 is TGCAGTGCTAGTCTGGGGCTCACCGGGGAGCTGTTTTTT.

This chain links TRBV28 with TRBJ1-4, with no clear D. The CDR3 runs 15 residues. V lost 4 bases and J 6 bases, leaving 15 bases between the germline ends. Germline CDR1 MDHEN, CDR2 SYDVKM. CDR3 loop: CASSSRAGFDEKLFF. CDR3 in DNA: TGTGCCAGCAGTTCCCGCGCGGGCTTCGATGAAAAACTGTTTTTT.